This T cell receptor (beta chain) was sequenced during a study of T cells in Graves' hyperthyroidism and ophthalmopathy. The study's findings and limits: It was a median about 6.5 months before onset that the model predicted ophthalmopathy.

The investigators amplified TCR beta CDR3 regions from RNA transcripts. First-round RT-PCR with HTBI primers amplified the TCR CDR3 region. TCRdb re-called the multiplex PCR reads through MiXCR, storing one row per CDR3 protein. The sample has hundreds of thousands of distinct CDR3 sequences; about 45% are singletons. This clonotype was seen at least ten times. The target antigen is unknown. The authors deemed Graves' hyperthyroidism stable absent ophthalmopathy progression within 18 months. The CDR3 sequence is 12 residues long. From germline, CDR1 is SQVTM and CDR2 ANQGSEA. V was cut by 5 bases and J by 5 bases, with 13 bases left in between.

The sequencing input was peripheral blood or thyroid tissue (not recorded which). The rearrangement links TRBV29-1 to TRBJ2-7, with a tentative D call TRBD1 (6 bases). The clonotype comes from a woman aged 18-29 years with Graves' hyperthyroidism. The CDR3 coding sequence is TGCAGCGTTTTGGGACAAGGGGACGAGCAGTACTTC. The encoded protein is CSVLGQGDEQYF.